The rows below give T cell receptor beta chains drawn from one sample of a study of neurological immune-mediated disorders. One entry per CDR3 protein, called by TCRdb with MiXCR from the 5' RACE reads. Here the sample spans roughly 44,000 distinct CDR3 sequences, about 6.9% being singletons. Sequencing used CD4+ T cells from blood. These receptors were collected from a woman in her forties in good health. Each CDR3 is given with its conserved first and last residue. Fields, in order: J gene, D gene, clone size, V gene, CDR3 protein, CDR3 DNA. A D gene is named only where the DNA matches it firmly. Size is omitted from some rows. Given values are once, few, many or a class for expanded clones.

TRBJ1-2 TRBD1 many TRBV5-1 CASSAGTGSGYTF TGCGCCAGCAGCGCCGGGACAGGTTCGGGCTACACCTTC
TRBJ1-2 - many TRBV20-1 CSATDSPYGYTF TGCAGTGCTACGGACAGCCCTTATGGCTACACCTTC
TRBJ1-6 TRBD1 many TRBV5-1 CASSPAPTGRDSPLHF TGCGCCAGCAGCCCCGCCCCGACAGGGCGAGATTCACCCCTCCACTTT
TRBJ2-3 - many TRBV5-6 CASSLVLGGTDTQYF TGTGCCAGCAGCTTGGTTCTGGGAGGCACAGATACGCAGTATTTT
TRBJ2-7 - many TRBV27 CASSLLGLQTYEQYF TGTGCCAGCAGTTTATTGGGACTTCAGACCTACGAGCAGTACTTC
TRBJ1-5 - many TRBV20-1 CSARARGNQPQHF TGCAGTGCTAGAGCGCGGGGCAATCAGCCCCAGCATTTT
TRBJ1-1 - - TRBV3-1 CASTSRHQNTEAFF TGTGCCAGCACTTCCCGGCACCAGAACACTGAAGCTTTCTTT
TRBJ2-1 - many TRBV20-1 CSARALRSSYNEQFF TGCAGTGCTAGAGCCCTACGCAGCTCCTACAATGAGCAGTTCTTC
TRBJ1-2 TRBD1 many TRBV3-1 CASSTDRGKIVYGYTF TGTGCCAGCAGCACGGACAGGGGAAAAATAGTCTATGGCTACACCTTC
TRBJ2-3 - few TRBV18 CASSPQDGATDTQYF TGTGCCAGCTCACCACAGGATGGGGCGACAGATACGCAGTATTTT
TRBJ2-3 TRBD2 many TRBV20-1 CSASREGRPTDTQYF TGCAGTGCTAGTCGGGAGGGGAGACCCACAGATACGCAGTATTTT
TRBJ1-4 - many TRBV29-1 CSAARTGASNEKLFF TGCAGCGCGGCCAGGACCGGGGCCAGCAATGAAAAACTGTTTTTT
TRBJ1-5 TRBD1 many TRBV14 CASSQLLQGSSNQPQHF TGTGCCAGCAGCCAATTGTTACAGGGGAGTAGCAATCAGCCCCAGCATTTT
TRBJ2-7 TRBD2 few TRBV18 CASSPPDGRVPHEQYF TGTGCCAGCTCACCACCGGACGGGAGGGTCCCACACGAGCAGTACTTC
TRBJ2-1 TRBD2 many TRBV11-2 CASSSRLAANEQFF TGTGCCAGCAGCTCACGACTAGCGGCCAATGAGCAGTTCTTC
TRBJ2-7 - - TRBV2 CASSTGDYFEQYF TGTGCCAGCAGCACAGGAGACTACTTCGAGCAGTACTTC
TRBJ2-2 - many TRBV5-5 CASSPQGFTGELFF TGTGCCAGCAGCCCACAGGGTTTTACCGGGGAGCTGTTTTTT
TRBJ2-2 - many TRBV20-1 CSARDQGYTGELFF TGCAGTGCTAGAGACCAGGGTTACACCGGGGAGCTGTTTTTT
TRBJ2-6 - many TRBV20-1 CSASIKGPGANVLTF TGCAGTGCTAGTATCAAGGGGCCTGGGGCCAACGTCCTGACTTTC
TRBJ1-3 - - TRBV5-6 CASSWWFGAWRSGNTIYF TGTGCCAGCAGCTGGTGGTTTGGCGCGTGGCGCTCTGGAAACACCATATATTTT
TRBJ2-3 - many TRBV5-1 CASSLAQSTDTQYF TGCGCCAGCAGCTTGGCCCAGAGCACAGATACGCAGTATTTT
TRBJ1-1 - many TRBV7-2 CASSFPTLGDTEAFF TGTGCCAGCAGCTTTCCGACTCTGGGGGACACTGAAGCTTTCTTT
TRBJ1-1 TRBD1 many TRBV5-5 CASSLAGGAWTEAFF TGTGCCAGCAGCTTGGCAGGGGGCGCCTGGACTGAAGCTTTCTTT
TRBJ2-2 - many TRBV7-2 CASVGIANVGELFF TGTGCCAGCGTCGGGATAGCAAATGTCGGGGAGCTGTTTTTT
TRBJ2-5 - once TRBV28 CALGSWETQYF TGTGCCCTCGGGAGTTGGGAGACCCAGTACTTC
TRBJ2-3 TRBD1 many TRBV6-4 CASSLDREDTQYF TGTGCCAGCAGTCTTGACAGGGAAGATACGCAGTATTTT
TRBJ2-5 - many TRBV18 CASSPIVAKETQYF TGTGCCAGCTCACCAATTGTAGCAAAAGAGACCCAGTACTTC
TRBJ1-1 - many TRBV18 CASSRLEGLTEAFF TGTGCCAGCTCACGGTTGGAGGGGCTGACTGAAGCTTTCTTT
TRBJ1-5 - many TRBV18 CASSPIQGSDQPQHF TGTGCCAGCTCACCAATTCAGGGTTCTGATCAGCCCCAGCATTTT
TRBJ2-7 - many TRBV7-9 CASSLARSEQYF TGTGCCAGCAGCTTAGCGCGGTCCGAGCAGTACTTC
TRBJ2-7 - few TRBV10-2 CASRGRGYEQYF TGCGCCAGCAGGGGGCGCGGGTACGAGCAGTACTTC
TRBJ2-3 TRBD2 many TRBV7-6 CASSLGGLAGTLSSTDTQYF TGTGCCAGCAGCTTAGGGGGACTAGCGGGAACATTAAGTAGCACAGATACGCAGTATTTT
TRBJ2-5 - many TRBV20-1 CSANARDLVVTQYF TGCAGTGCCAATGCTCGGGACCTGGTGGTGACCCAGTACTTC
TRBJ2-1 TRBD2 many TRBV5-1 CASSLGPSGSRDEQFF TGCGCCAGCAGCTTGGGTCCTAGCGGGAGTAGGGATGAGCAGTTCTTC
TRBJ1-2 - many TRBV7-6 CASSRERGGAYGYTF TGTGCCAGCAGCCGGGAACGGGGGGGCGCCTATGGCTACACCTTC
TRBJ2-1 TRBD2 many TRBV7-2 CASSLASGNNEQFF TGTGCCAGCAGCTTAGCTAGCGGGAACAATGAGCAGTTCTTC
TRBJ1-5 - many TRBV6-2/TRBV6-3 CASSYGVGRQPQHF TGTGCCAGCAGTTATGGGGTAGGAAGGCAGCCCCAGCATTTT
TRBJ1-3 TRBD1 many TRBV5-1 CASSSDRVDGNTIYF TGCGCCAGCAGTTCTGACAGGGTGGATGGAAACACCATATATTTT
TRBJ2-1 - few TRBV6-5 CASSFQWPYNEQFF TGTGCCAGCAGTTTCCAGTGGCCCTACAATGAGCAGTTCTTC
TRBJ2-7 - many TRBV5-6 CASSFYVGGSYEQYF TGTGCCAGCAGCTTTTACGTGGGGGGCTCCTACGAGCAGTACTTC
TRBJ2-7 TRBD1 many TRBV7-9 CASSANRGQVNYEQYF TGTGCCAGCAGCGCTAACCGGGGACAGGTGAACTACGAGCAGTACTTC
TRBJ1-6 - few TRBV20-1 CSARDSSYNSPLHF TGCAGTGCTAGGGACAGCTCCTATAATTCACCCCTCCACTTT
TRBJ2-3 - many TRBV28 CASSSVGVGAIGDTQYF TGTGCCAGCAGCTCCGTCGGTGTCGGGGCCATAGGAGATACGCAGTATTTT
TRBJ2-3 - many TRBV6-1 CASSDGGSGDTQYF TGTGCCAGCAGTGATGGTGGGAGTGGAGATACGCAGTATTTT
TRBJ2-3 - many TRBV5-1 CASSRDSPSTDTQYF TGCGCCAGCAGCCGAGACAGCCCCAGCACAGATACGCAGTATTTT
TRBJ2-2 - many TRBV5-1 CASSGGRDTGELFF TGCGCCAGCAGCGGGGGACGGGACACCGGGGAGCTGTTTTTT
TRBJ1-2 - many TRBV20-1 CSARDPQGEEDGYTF TGCAGTGCTAGAGATCCTCAGGGAGAGGAGGATGGCTACACCTTC
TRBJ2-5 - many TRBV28 CASSQRGVQETQYF TGTGCCAGCAGTCAAAGGGGAGTCCAAGAGACCCAGTACTTC
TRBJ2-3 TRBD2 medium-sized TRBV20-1 CSARAGGPDTQYF TGCAGTGCTAGAGCGGGAGGGCCAGATACGCAGTATTTT
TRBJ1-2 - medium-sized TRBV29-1 CSVFEGYTF TGCAGCGTTTTTGAGGGCTACACCTTC
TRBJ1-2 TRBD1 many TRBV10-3 CAIRQGRVENGYTF TGTGCCATCAGACAGGGGAGAGTTGAAAATGGCTACACCTTC
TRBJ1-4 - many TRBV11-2 CASSLENGVNEKLFF TGTGCCAGCAGCTTAGAGAACGGGGTAAATGAAAAACTGTTTTTT
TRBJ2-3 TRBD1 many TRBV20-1 CSANGYTGGLDTQYF TGCAGTGCTAATGGGTATACAGGGGGCTTAGATACGCAGTATTTT
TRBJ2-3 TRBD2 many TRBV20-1 CSFIAGGGQNTQYF TGCAGTTTCATAGCGGGAGGAGGGCAAAATACGCAGTATTTT
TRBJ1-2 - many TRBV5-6 CASSLGHGVGYTF TGTGCCAGCAGCTTGGGACACGGAGTGGGCTACACCTTC
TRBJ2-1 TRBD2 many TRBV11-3 CASSSILAGGDNEQFF TGTGCCAGCAGCTCCATATTAGCGGGAGGGGACAATGAGCAGTTCTTC
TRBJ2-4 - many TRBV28 CASSWTLWGSERPQYF TGTGCCAGCAGTTGGACCCTTTGGGGTAGCGAGAGGCCCCAGTACTTC
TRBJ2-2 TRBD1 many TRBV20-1 CSVQDRGPTGELFF TGCAGTGTCCAGGACAGGGGGCCGACCGGGGAGCTGTTTTTT